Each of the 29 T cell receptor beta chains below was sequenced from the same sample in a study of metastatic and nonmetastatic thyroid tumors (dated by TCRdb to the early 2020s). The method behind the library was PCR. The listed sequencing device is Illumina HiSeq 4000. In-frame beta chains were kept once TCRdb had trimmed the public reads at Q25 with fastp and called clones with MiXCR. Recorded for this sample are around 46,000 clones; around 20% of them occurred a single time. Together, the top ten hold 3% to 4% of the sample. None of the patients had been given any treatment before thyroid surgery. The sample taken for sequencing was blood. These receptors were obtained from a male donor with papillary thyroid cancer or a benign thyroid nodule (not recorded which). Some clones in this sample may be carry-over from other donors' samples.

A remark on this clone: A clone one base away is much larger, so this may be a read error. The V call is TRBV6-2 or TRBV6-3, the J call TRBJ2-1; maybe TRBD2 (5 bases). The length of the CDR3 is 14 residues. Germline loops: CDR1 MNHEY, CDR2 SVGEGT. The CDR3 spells CASSYSRVYNERFF. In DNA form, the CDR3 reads TGTGCCAGCAGTTACTCGAGGGTCTACAATGAGCGGTTCTTC.

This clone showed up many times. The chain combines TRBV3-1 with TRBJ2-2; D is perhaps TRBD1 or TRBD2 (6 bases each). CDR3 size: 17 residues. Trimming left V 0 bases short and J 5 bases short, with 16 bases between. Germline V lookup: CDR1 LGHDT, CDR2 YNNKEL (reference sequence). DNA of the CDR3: TGTGCCAGCAGCCAAGATGGGGGGCGGAGCGGGACCGGGGAGCTGTTTTTT. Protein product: CASSQDGGRSGTGELFF.

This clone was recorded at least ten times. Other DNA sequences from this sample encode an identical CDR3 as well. This CDR3 reads CACGISVLTEAFF. In DNA form, the CDR3 reads TGTGCTTGCGGGATCTCAGTCCTCACTGAAGCTTTCTTT. The chain is built from TRBV5-5 and TRBJ1-1, with D unclear. The CDR3 is 13 residues long. The germline V gene encodes CDR1 SGHKS and CDR2 YYEKEE (reference sequence). The full variable domain, completed using reference TRBV5-5 and TRBJ1-1, is DAGVTQSPTHLIKTRGQQVTLRCSPISGHKSVSWYQQVLGQGPQFIFQYYEKEERGRGNFPDRFSARQFPNYSSELNVNALLLGDSALYLCACGISVLTEAFFGQGTRLTVV.

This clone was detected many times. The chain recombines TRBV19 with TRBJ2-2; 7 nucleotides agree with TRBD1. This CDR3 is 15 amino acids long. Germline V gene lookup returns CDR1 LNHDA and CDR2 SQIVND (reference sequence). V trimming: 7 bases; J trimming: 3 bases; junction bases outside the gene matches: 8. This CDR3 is CASTPTGPHTGELFF. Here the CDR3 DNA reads TGTGCCAGTACTCCGACAGGGCCTCACACCGGGGAGCTGTTTTTT.

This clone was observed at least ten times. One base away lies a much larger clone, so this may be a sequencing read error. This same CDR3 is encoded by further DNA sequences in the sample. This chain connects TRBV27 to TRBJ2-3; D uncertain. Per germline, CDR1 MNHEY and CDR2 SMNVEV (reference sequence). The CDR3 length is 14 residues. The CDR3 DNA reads TGTGCCAGCAGTTTAAGGCCCCAGGCAGATACGCAGTACTTT. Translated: CASSLRPQADTQYF.

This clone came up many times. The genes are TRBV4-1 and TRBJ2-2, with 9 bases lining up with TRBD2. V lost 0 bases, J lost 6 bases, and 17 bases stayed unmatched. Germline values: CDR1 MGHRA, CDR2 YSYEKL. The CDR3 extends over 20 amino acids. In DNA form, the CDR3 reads TGCGCCAGCAGCCAAGATGGTTTATTGGGTAGCGGGGGCTCCGCCGGGGAGCTGTTTTTT. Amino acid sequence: CASSQDGLLGSGGSAGELFF.

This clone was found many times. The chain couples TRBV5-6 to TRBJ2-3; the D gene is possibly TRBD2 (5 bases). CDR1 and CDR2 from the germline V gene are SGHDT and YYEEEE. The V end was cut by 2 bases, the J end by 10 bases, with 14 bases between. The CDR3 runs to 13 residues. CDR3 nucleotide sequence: TGTGCCAGCAGCTTCCCGGACTCACAGCCGCAGTATTTT. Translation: CASSFPDSQPQYF.

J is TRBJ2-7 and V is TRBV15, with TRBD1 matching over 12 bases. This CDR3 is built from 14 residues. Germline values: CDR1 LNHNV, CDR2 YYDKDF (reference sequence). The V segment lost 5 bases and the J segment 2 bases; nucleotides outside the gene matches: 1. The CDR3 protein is CATSGDRGPYEQYF. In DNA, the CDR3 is TGTGCCACCAGCGGGGACAGGGGGCCCTACGAGCAGTACTTC.

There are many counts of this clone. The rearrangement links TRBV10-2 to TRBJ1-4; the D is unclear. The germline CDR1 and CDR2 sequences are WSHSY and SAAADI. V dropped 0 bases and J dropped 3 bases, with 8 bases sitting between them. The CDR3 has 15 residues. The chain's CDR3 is CASSESAGSNEKLFF. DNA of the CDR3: TGCGCCAGCAGTGAGTCTGCGGGGTCTAATGAAAAACTGTTTTTT.

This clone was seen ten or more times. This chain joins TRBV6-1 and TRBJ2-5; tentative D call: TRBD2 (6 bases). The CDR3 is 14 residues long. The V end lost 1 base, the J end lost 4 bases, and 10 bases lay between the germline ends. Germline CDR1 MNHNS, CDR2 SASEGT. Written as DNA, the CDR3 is TGTGCCAGCAGTGAAGGCGGGAAGCGAGAGACCCAGTACTTC. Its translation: CASSEGGKRETQYF.

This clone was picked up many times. CDR3 nucleotides: TGTGCCAGCAGTCCTCCAACGCGGACAGGGGGCTCCAGGGCTGGCTACACCTTC. As protein: CASSPPTRTGGSRAGYTF. This sequence joins TRBV28 and TRBJ1-2, with 11 bases identical to TRBD1. This CDR3 has 18 amino acids. The V and J ends lost 5 bases and 7 bases, in that order; junction bases with no gene match: 18. In germline, CDR1 is MDHEN, CDR2 SYDVKM.

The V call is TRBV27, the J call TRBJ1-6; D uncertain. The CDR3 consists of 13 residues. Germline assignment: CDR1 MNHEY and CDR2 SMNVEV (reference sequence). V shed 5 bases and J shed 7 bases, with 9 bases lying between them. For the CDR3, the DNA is TGTGCCAGCAGTCCCCAGAGGAATTCACCCCTCCACTTT. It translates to CASSPQRNSPLHF.

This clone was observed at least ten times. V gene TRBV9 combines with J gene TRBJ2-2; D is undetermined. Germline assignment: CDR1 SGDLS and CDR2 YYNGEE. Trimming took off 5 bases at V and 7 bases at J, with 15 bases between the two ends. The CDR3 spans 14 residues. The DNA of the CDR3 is TGTGCCAGCAGTGCTACTCAAGGCGTCGGGGAGCTGTTTTTT. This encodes CASSATQGVGELFF.

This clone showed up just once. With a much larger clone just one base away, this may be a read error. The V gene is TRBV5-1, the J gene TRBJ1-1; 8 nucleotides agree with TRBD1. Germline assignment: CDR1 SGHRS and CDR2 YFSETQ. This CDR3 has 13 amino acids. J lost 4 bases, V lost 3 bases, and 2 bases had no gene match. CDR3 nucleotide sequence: TGCGCCAGCAGCTGGACAGGGTGCACTGAAGCTTTCTTT. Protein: CASSWTGCTEAFF. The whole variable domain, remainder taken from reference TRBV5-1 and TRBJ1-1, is KAGVTQTPRYLIKTRGQQVTLSCSPISGHRSVSWYQQTPGQGLQFLFEYFSETQRNKGNFPGRFSGRQFSNSRSEMNVSTLELGDSALYLCASSWTGCTEAFFGQGTRLTVV.

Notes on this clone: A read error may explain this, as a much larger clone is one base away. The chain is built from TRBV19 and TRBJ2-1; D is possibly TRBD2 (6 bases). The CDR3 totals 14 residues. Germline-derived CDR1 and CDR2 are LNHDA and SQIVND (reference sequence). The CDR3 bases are TGTGCCAGTCGTATAGGAGGGATTAGCAGTGAGCAGTTCTTC. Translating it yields CASRIGGISSEQFF. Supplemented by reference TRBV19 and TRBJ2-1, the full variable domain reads DGGITQSPKYLFRKEGQNVTLSCEQNLNHDAMYWYRQDPGQGLRLIYYSQIVNDFQKGDIAEGYSVSREKKESFPLTVTSAQKNPTAFYLCASRIGGISSEQFFGPGTRLTVL.

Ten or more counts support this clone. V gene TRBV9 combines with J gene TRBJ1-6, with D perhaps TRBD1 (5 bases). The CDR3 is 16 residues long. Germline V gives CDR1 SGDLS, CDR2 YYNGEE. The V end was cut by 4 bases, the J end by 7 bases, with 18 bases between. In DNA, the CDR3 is TGTGCCAGCAGCCCCCGTGCGGTGGGGGGAAATTCACCCCTCCACTTT. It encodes CASSPRAVGGNSPLHF.

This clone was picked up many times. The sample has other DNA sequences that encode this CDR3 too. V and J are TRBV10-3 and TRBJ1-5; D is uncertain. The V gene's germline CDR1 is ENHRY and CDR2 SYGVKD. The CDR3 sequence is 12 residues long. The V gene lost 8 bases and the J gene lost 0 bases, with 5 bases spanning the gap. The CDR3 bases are TGTGCCATCGGGGATAGCAATCAGCCCCAGCATTTT. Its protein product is CAIGDSNQPQHF.

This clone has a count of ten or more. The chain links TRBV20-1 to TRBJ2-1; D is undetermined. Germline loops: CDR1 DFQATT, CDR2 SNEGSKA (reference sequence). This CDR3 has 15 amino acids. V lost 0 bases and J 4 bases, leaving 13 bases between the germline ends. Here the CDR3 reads CSARDVAIGYNEQFF. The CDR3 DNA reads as TGCAGTGCTAGAGATGTGGCTATAGGGTACAATGAGCAGTTCTTC.

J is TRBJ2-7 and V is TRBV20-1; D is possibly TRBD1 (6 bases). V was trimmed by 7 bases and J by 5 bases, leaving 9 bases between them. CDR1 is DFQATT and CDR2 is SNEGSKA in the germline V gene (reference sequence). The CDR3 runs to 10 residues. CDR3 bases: TGCAGTGACAGGGACAACGAGCAGTACTTC. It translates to CSDRDNEQYF.

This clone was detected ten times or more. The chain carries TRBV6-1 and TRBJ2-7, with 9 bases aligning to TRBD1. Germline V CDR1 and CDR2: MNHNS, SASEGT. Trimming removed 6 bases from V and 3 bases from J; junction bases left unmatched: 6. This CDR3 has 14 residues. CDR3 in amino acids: CASSRDRAYYEQYF. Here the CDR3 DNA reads TGTGCCAGCAGCCGGGACAGGGCCTACTACGAGCAGTACTTC.

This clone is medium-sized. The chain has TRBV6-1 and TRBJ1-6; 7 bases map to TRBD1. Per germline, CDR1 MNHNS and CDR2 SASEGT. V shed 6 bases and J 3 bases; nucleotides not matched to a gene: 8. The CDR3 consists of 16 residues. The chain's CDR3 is CASRTLGQNYNSPLHF. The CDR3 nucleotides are TGTGCCAGCAGGACCTTGGGACAGAACTATAATTCACCCCTCCACTTT.

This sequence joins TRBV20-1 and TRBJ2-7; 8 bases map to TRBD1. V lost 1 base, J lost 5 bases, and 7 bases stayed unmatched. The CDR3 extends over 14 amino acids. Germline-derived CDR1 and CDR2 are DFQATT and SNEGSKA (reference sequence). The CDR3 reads CSARVIRGLDEQYF. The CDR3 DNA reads TGCAGTGCTAGAGTTATCAGGGGGCTCGACGAGCAGTACTTC.

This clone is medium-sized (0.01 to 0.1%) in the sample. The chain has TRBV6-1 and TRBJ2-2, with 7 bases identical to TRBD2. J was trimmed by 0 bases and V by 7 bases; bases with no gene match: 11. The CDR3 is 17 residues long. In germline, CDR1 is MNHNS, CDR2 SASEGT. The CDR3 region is CASKLSGSYANTGELFF. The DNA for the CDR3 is TGTGCCAGCAAGCTTAGCGGGTCATACGCGAACACCGGGGAGCTGTTTTTT.

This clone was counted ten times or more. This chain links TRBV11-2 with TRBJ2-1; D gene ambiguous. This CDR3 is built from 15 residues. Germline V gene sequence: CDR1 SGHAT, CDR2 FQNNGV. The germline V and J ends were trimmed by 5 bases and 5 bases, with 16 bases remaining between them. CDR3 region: CASSPGARPHNEQFF. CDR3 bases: TGTGCCAGCAGCCCCGGTGCCAGGCCGCACAATGAGCAGTTCTTC.

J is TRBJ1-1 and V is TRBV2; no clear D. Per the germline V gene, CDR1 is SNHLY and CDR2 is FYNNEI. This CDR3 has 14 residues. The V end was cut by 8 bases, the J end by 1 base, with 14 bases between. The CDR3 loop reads CASDLFTANTEAFF. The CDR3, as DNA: TGTGCCAGCGATCTATTTACAGCGAACACTGAAGCTTTCTTT.

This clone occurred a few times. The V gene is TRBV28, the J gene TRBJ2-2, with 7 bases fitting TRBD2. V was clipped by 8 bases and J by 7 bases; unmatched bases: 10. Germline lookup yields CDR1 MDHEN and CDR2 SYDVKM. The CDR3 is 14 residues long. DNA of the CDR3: TGTGCCAGCGTGGAGGGAGGGCCGATCGGGGAGCTGTTTTTT. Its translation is CASVEGGPIGELFF. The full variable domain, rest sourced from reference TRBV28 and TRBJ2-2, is DVKVTQSSRYLVKRTGEKVFLECVQDMDHENMFWYRQDPGLGLRLIYFSYDVKMKEKGDIPEGYSVSREKKERFSLILESASTNQTSMYLCASVEGGPIGELFFGEGSRLTVL.

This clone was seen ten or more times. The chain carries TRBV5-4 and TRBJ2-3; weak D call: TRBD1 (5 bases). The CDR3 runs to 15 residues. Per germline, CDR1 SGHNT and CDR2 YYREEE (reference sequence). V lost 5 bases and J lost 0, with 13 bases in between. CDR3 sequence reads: CASRQALVSTDTQYF. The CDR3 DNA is TGTGCCAGCAGACAGGCCCTCGTGAGCACAGATACGCAGTATTTT. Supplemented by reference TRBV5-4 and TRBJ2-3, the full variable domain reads ETGVTQSPTHLIKTRGQQVTLRCSSQSGHNTVSWYQQALGQGPQFIFQYYREEENGRGNFPPRFSGLQFPNYSSELNVNALELDDSALYLCASRQALVSTDTQYFGPGTRLTVL.

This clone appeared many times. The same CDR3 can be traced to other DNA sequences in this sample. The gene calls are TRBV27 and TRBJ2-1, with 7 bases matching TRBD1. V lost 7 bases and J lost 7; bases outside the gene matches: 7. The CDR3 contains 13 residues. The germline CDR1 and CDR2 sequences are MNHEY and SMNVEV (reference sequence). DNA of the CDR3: TGTGCCAGCACTACGACAGGGCCGAATGAGCAGTTCTTC. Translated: CASTTTGPNEQFF.

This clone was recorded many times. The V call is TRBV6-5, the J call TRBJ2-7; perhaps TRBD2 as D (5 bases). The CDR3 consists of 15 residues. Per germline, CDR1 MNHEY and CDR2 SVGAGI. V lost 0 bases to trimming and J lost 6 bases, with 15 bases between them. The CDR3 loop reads CASSYSASSPSEQYF. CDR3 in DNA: TGTGCCAGCAGTTACTCGGCTAGCTCCCCATCCGAGCAGTACTTC.